Below, 18 T cell receptor beta chains from the same sample are listed, as sequenced in a study of control samples from healthy donors and cancer patients. Sequenced by immunoSEQ multiplex PCR; TCRdb stores in-frame clones only, minus some. In the table there are approximately 140,000 clones, 80% to 95% of which are singletons. Sequencing used blood. The source is a man younger than 35 in good health.

The chain links TRBV5-6 to TRBJ1-6; TRBD1 might be the D (5 bases). V dropped 3 bases and J dropped 7 bases, with 11 bases sitting between them. CDR3 size: 14 residues. Germline V gene data show CDR1 as SGHDT and CDR2 as YYEEEE. The CDR3 sequence: CASSWGGENSPLHF. The CDR3 DNA reads as TGTGCCAGCAGCTGGGGCGGGGAAAATTCACCCCTCCACTTT.

V gene TRBV6-5 combines with J gene TRBJ2-7, with unresolved D. V was clipped by 4 bases and J by 0 bases, with 13 bases between them. The length of the CDR3 is 15 residues. Germline lookup yields CDR1 MNHEY and CDR2 SVGAGI. The CDR3 loop reads CASSFARARSYEQYF. The CDR3, as DNA: TGTGCCAGCAGTTTCGCAAGGGCTCGCTCCTACGAGCAGTACTTC.

The chain recombines TRBV10-2 with TRBJ1-4; D perhaps matches TRBD1 (5 bases). V dropped 4 bases and J dropped 4 bases, with 10 bases sitting between them. CDR3 length: 14 residues. Germline values: CDR1 WSHSY, CDR2 SAAADI. The CDR3: CASSGGVFNEKLFF. CDR3 nucleotide sequence: TGCGCCAGCAGTGGGGGGGTTTTTAATGAAAAACTGTTTTTT.

CDR3 in amino acids: CASSPRQTATNEKLFF. In DNA form, the CDR3 reads TGTGCCAGCTCACCACGACAGACTGCCACTAATGAAAAACTGTTTTTT. The chain employs TRBV18 and TRBJ1-4, with D tentatively TRBD1 (5 bases). From germline, CDR1 is KGHSH and CDR2 LQKENI. Deletions cut 1 base from V and 2 bases from J, with 11 bases between. This CDR3 comprises 16 residues. The full variable domain, its missing parts supplied by reference TRBV18 and TRBJ1-4, is NAGVMQNPRHLVRRRGQEARLRCSPMKGHSHVYWYRQLPEEGLKFMVYLQKENIIDESGMPKERFSAEFPKEGPSILRIQQVVRGDSAAYFCASSPRQTATNEKLFFGSGTQLSVL.

DNA of the CDR3: TGTGCCAGCAGCTTAGAAGGGACAGGGGAATTATATGGCTACACCTTC. It encodes CASSLEGTGELYGYTF. This chain links TRBV7-9 with TRBJ1-2; 10 bases map to TRBD1. The junction had 7 bases not matched to a gene; V was cut back by 1 base and J by 5 bases. The CDR3 is 16 residues long. CDR1 is SEHNR, CDR2 FQNEAQ, per germline (reference sequence).

This clone is medium-sized (0.01 to 0.1%) in the sample. The chain carries TRBV5-1 and TRBJ1-4; a possible D gene is TRBD1 (5 bases). CDR3 length: 14 residues. Trimming pared 2 bases from V and 5 bases from J, leaving 10 bases between. Germline CDR1 is SGHRS and CDR2 is YFSETQ. The CDR3 spells CASSFQEGNEKLFF. The CDR3 bases are TGCGCCAGCAGCTTCCAGGAGGGGAATGAAAAACTGTTTTTT.

The gene calls are TRBV10-2 and TRBJ2-7; 8 bases fit TRBD2. This CDR3 is 13 amino acids long. V trimming: 7 bases; J trimming: 6 bases; junction bases outside the gene matches: 8. Looked up from germline, CDR1 is WSHSY and CDR2 is SAAADI. For the CDR3, the DNA is TGCGCCAGCACCGGGGGGGGAGTAATCGAGCAGTACTTC. It codes for CASTGGGVIEQYF.

The chain couples TRBV5-8 to TRBJ1-2; D might be TRBD1 (6 bases). CDR1 is SGHTS, CDR2 YDEGEE, per germline. The CDR3 extends over 14 amino acids. V lost 1 base, J lost 4 bases, and 11 bases lay in between. This chain's CDR3 is CASSLYRVVYGYTF. The DNA of the CDR3 is TGTGCCAGCAGCTTGTACAGGGTGGTCTATGGCTACACCTTC.

The genes are TRBV5-1 and TRBJ2-7, with 9 positions matching TRBD1. Germline trimming cut 4 bases from V and 3 bases from J; bases unmatched to any gene: 8. The CDR3 consists of 15 residues. Germline CDR1 SGHRS, CDR2 YFSETQ. In DNA, the CDR3 is TGCGCCAGCAGCCCGGACGGGACAGGGTTCTACGAGCAGTACTTC. Translation: CASSPDGTGFYEQYF.

This clone showed up just once. The chain has TRBV7-2 and TRBJ1-4, with a weak D call TRBD1 (5 bases). CDR3 length equals 15 residues. Germline values: CDR1 SGHTA, CDR2 FQGNSA. With 4 bases removed from V and 2 bases from J, the gap between germline ends came to 11 bases. For the CDR3, the DNA is TGTGCCAGCAGCTCGATAGGGGCGACTAATGAAAAACTGTTTTTT. This codes for CASSSIGATNEKLFF.

The rearrangement links TRBV4-1 to TRBJ2-5, with 9 positions matching TRBD2. J lost 6 bases, V lost 7 bases, and 12 bases had no gene match. CDR1 is MGHRA, CDR2 YSYEKL, per germline. The CDR3 covers 15 residues. In DNA form, the CDR3 reads TGCGCCAGCACCCAGAAGCGGGGGGATACACAGACCCAGTACTTC. It yields the protein CASTQKRGDTQTQYF.

The rearrangement joins TRBV3-1 (or the pseudogene TRBV3-2) to TRBJ2-1; D is uncertain. The CDR3 loop spans 13 amino acids. CDR1 is LGHDT, CDR2 YNNKEL, per germline (reference sequence). V was pared by 0 bases and J by 4 bases, with 4 bases between. The CDR3 here is CASSQEEYNEQFF. The DNA of the CDR3 is TGTGCCAGCAGCCAAGAGGAGTACAATGAGCAGTTCTTC.

This rearrangement joins TRBV28 to TRBJ2-2, with D possibly being TRBD2 (7 bases). V was shortened by 3 bases and J by 6 bases, with 20 bases between the two germline ends. The CDR3 is made up of 17 amino acids. Germline V gene lookup returns CDR1 MDHEN and CDR2 SYDVKM. In DNA, the CDR3 is TGTGCCAGCAGTTTTAGGGGGGACTACCGGAGAGCCGGGGAGCTGTTTTTT. Its translation is CASSFRGDYRRAGELFF.

The chain couples TRBV6-5 to TRBJ1-6; D perhaps matches TRBD1 (6 bases). The germline CDR1 and CDR2 sequences are MNHEY and SVGAGI. V shed 2 bases and J shed 14 bases, with 10 bases lying between them. The CDR3 is 12 amino acids. The CDR3 nucleotides are TGTGCCAGCAGTTACCCAAGGGGGGCCCTCCACTTT. Protein: CASSYPRGALHF.

In regard to this clone: At one end, the junction sequence differs from germline, possibly due to a read error. The V gene is TRBV7-7, the J gene TRBJ2-2, with D possibly TRBD1 on 7 matching bases. This CDR3 has 16 residues. CDR1 is SSHAT, CDR2 FNYEAQ, per germline (reference sequence). The CDR3 nucleotides are TGTGCTAGCAGCTTAGGAGGGGGCCTGAACACCGGGGAGCTGTTTTTT. This translates into CASSLGGGLNTGELFF.

This clone came up once. V and J are TRBV7-2 and TRBJ2-7, with D possibly TRBD2 on 6 matching bases. Germline V gene lookup returns CDR1 SGHTA and CDR2 FQGNSA. With 2 bases removed from V and 2 bases from J, the gap between germline ends came to 7 bases. CDR3 length: 13 amino acids. The CDR3 loop is CASSLIAAYEQYF. The CDR3 DNA is TGTGCCAGCAGCTTAATAGCGGCCTACGAGCAGTACTTC.

This sequence joins TRBV6-2 or TRBV6-3 and TRBJ2-7; possibly TRBD2 for D (6 bases). This CDR3 contains 17 residues. Germline lookup yields CDR1 MNHEY and CDR2 SVGEGT. The V gene lost 2 bases and the J gene lost 0 bases, with 17 bases spanning the gap. CDR3 DNA: TGTGCCAGCAGTTACCACCCCGGGGGAGTCGGCTCCTACGAGCAGTACTTC. As protein: CASSYHPGGVGSYEQYF.

With respect to this clone: Sequence at one end of the junction differs from germline and may be a read error. The V call is TRBV7-2, the J call TRBJ1-6; D perhaps matches TRBD1 (6 bases). The CDR3 runs to 13 residues. Germline V gene sequence: CDR1 SGHTA, CDR2 FQGNSA. Here the CDR3 DNA reads TGTGCCAGCAGCTTATTCACGTTCGGGGGCCTGGGCTTT. This sequence encodes CASSLFTFGGLGF.